This T cell receptor (beta chain) appears in the sequencing data of a study of breast tumors, draining lymph nodes, adjacent tissues. Whole-study findings and limits: Tumor repertoires ranked between lymph nodes and nontumor tissue in diversity, with V and J gene preferences.

Samples came from axillary lymph nodes draining the breast cancer. In the case of this clonotype: Its specificity is not known.

TCRdb redid the calling of the multiplex PCR reads with MiXCR, one entry per CDR3 protein. The repertoire holds nearly 200,000 distinct CDR3 sequences, approximately 30% seen once, with around 4.4% in the top ten. Germline CDR1 is GTSNPN and CDR2 is SVGIG (reference sequence). V lost 8 bases and J lost 0, with 11 bases in between. This CDR3 spans 14 amino acids. The sequence derives from a female donor with breast cancer. Some clones in this sample may be carry-over from other donors' samples. This rearrangement joins TRBV30 to TRBJ2-6; the D is unclear. Material: axillary lymph node tissue. CDR3 amino acids: CALKKVSGANVLTF. CDR3 nucleotides: TGTGCCCTTAAGAAGGTCTCTGGGGCCAACGTCCTGACTTTC.